This T cell receptor (beta chain) comes out of a study of blood T cell repertoires in COVID-19. Whole-study context: Spain, Italy and the United States supplied samples that represented acute and convalescent COVID-19. T cells, B-cell-depleted T cells, or PBMCs provided the cDNA or gDNA that served as material.

V was pared by 6 bases and J by 5 bases, with 9 bases of the junction left unmatched. The CDR3 is made up of 14 amino acids. The germline V gene has CDR1 SEHNR and CDR2 FQNEAQ (reference sequence). This clone occurred once. Here immunoSEQ multiplex PCR was the method, and the copy in TCRdb shows in-frame clones only, minus some. The sample holds 230,000 or so clones, about 87% seen once. Recruits, aged about 18 to 100 years, lived in 24 US areas. Participant reports of clinical history set cohort assignment. This receptor was identified in a woman aged 25 to 39 who had recovered from COVID-19. Material for sequencing was PBMCs or T cells enriched from blood (not recorded which). V and J are TRBV7-9 and TRBJ1-1; 7 bases fit TRBD1. This chain's CDR3 is CASSHVQGMTEAFF. CDR3 coding DNA: TGTGCCAGCAGTCATGTACAGGGGATGACTGAAGCTTTCTTT.